Each of the 16 T cell receptor beta chains below was sequenced from the same sample in a study of beta chain features in type 1 diabetes listed by TCRdb under 2018. Library generation was performed with the immunoSEQ multiplex PCR assay. The entire amount of isolated RNA was reverse transcribed using the High Capacity cDNA Reverse Transcription Kit, so the sequenced TCRB transcripts were expressed ones. Sourced from immuneACCESS, this table was stored by TCRdb with only in-frame sequences that have V and J called. A share of the clones is absent; for the studies checked, an unresolved V gene accounts for under half, and the remainder has no known explanation. Within this sample are approximately 360,000 clones, with around 12% of them counted one time only. Together, the top ten hold around 0.0099% of the sample. Summary of the overall study and its limitations: In all four CD4+ subsets, TCRB CDR3 length was moderately but significantly shorter in type 1 diabetes patients.

Their target antigens are unknown. The sequencing input was naive CD4+ T cells from blood. According to the study, the label for this sample's cell subset or site signals: true naive CD4+ T cells. Receptors originate from a young woman with type 1 diabetes.

V and J are TRBV2 and TRBJ1-2, with D hard to call. Trimming left V 4 bases short and J 3 bases short, with 6 bases between. Germline assignment: CDR1 SNHLY and CDR2 FYNNEI. This CDR3 spans 12 amino acids. For the CDR3, the DNA is TGTGCCAGCAGTGCTACAGACTATGGCTACACCTTC. This gives the protein CASSATDYGYTF.

This clone has more than one count but fewer than ten. The chain has TRBV7-9 and TRBJ2-5; D is unresolved. The CDR3 is 14 residues long. V was shortened by 2 bases and J by 5 bases, with 12 bases between the two germline ends. Per the germline V gene, CDR1 is SEHNR and CDR2 is FQNEAQ (reference sequence). In DNA, the CDR3 is TGTGCCAGCAGCTTACCGGCCGCGAGGGAGACCCAGTACTTC. This gives the protein CASSLPAARETQYF.

This clone was seen more than once but under ten times. CDR3 protein: CASSVTGFSSIAFF. As DNA, the CDR3 is TGTGCCAGCAGTGTCACAGGGTTTTCTAGTATTGCTTTCTTT. The gene calls are TRBV6-4 and TRBJ1-1; TRBD1 might be the D (6 bases). The germline CDR1 and CDR2 sequences are MRHNA and SNTAGT. CDR3 size: 14 residues. Trimming stripped 4 bases from V and 11 bases from J, with 20 bases between.

The rearrangement uses TRBV18 and TRBJ2-2, with 8 nucleotides matching TRBD1. V lost 3 bases to trimming and J lost 2 bases; unmatched junction nucleotides: 8. The germline V gene encodes CDR1 KGHSH and CDR2 LQKENI. There are 17 residues in the CDR3. The CDR3 loop is CASSPQGQGPNTGELFF. The CDR3 DNA is TGTGCCAGCTCACCTCAAGGACAGGGCCCTAACACCGGGGAGCTGTTTTTT.

This clone was counted a few times. The chain has TRBV9 and TRBJ2-1; 14 bases match TRBD2. V was pared by 0 bases and J by 9 bases, with 5 bases of the junction left unmatched. The CDR3 has 16 residues. Per the germline V gene, CDR1 is SGDLS and CDR2 is YYNGEE. The CDR3: CASSVGTSGGLGEQFF. The CDR3 DNA follows: TGTGCCAGCAGCGTAGGGACTAGCGGGGGGCTGGGTGAGCAGTTCTTC. Variable domain in full (rest from reference TRBV9 and TRBJ2-1): DSGVTQTPKHLITATGQRVTLRCSPRSGDLSVYWYQQSLDQGLQFLIQYYNGEERAKGNILERFSAQQFPDLHSELNLSSLELGDSALYFCASSVGTSGGLGEQFFGPGTRLTVL.

J is TRBJ2-7 and V is TRBV10-3, with a weak D call TRBD2 (6 bases). Germline V gives CDR1 ENHRY, CDR2 SYGVKD. The V end lost 8 bases, the J end lost 4 bases, and 15 bases lay between the germline ends. The CDR3 spans 13 residues. The CDR3 protein is CAIRSGVTYEQYF. Written as DNA, the CDR3 is TGTGCCATCCGGTCGGGAGTTACGTACGAGCAGTACTTC.

This clone was observed a few times. The chain is built from TRBV27 and TRBJ2-7; tentatively, D is TRBD1 (6 bases). The germline gives CDR1 MNHEY, CDR2 SMNVEV (reference sequence). The CDR3 extends over 14 amino acids. V lost 2 bases to trimming and J lost 4 bases, with 12 bases between them. CDR3 sequence reads: CASSLLAGAYEQYF. CDR3 nucleotide sequence: TGTGCCAGCAGTTTACTAGCAGGGGCTTACGAGCAGTACTTC.

The V gene is TRBV5-4, the J gene TRBJ2-2; 11 nucleotides agree with TRBD2. The V segment lost 1 base and the J segment 4 bases; nucleotides outside the gene matches: 0. The CDR3 extends over 15 amino acids. The germline gives CDR1 SGHNT, CDR2 YYREEE (reference sequence). The CDR3 DNA is TGTGCCAGCAGCTTGACTAGCGGGAGCACCGGGGAGCTGTTTTTT. Residues: CASSLTSGSTGELFF.

The rearrangement links TRBV27 to TRBJ2-7; possible D gene TRBD2, 5 bases. Looked up from germline, CDR1 is MNHEY and CDR2 is SMNVEV (reference sequence). This CDR3 has 13 amino acids. V dropped 8 bases and J dropped 4 bases, with 15 bases sitting between them. The CDR3 DNA follows: TGTGCCAGCTCCGAGGGCGAAACTTACGAGCAGTACTTC. Translating gives CASSEGETYEQYF.

The gene calls are TRBV29-1 and TRBJ2-1; 7 nucleotides match TRBD2. The CDR3 totals 15 residues. The ends lost 1 base at V and 4 bases at J; junction bases unmatched: 7. Per the germline V gene, CDR1 is SQVTM and CDR2 is ANQGSEA. Here the CDR3 reads CSVEGAGVRYNEQFF. CDR3 DNA: TGCAGCGTTGAAGGCGCGGGAGTCCGGTACAATGAGCAGTTCTTC.

This clone appeared a few times. The V call is TRBV5-4, the J call TRBJ2-3; 9 bases match TRBD2. V was pared by 4 bases and J by 6 bases, with 15 bases of the junction left unmatched. From germline, CDR1 is SGHNT and CDR2 YYREEE (reference sequence). CDR3 size: 17 residues. CDR3 in DNA: TGTGCCAGCAGCCTATTCAGCGGGGGGCCGACAGGGGATACGCAGTATTTT. This codes for CASSLFSGGPTGDTQYF. Combining the CDR3 with reference TRBV5-4 and TRBJ2-3 gives the whole variable domain ETGVTQSPTHLIKTRGQQVTLRCSSQSGHNTVSWYQQALGQGPQFIFQYYREEENGRGNFPPRFSGLQFPNYSSELNVNALELDDSALYLCASSLFSGGPTGDTQYFGPGTRLTVL.

This clone was observed a few times. The CDR3 coding sequence is TGTGCCAGCAGCCAAGCGATTCTAGCGGGAGGGGCAGATACGCAGTATTTT. Amino acid sequence: CASSQAILAGGADTQYF. J is TRBJ2-3 and V is TRBV4-2, with 12 positions matching TRBD2. CDR1 is LGHNA and CDR2 is YNFKEQ in the germline V gene. The CDR3 covers 17 residues. Trimming removed 1 base from V and 4 bases from J; junction bases left unmatched: 6.

J is TRBJ2-1 and V is TRBV14; D may be TRBD2 (7 bases). The CDR3 totals 18 residues. Germline V lookup: CDR1 SGHDN, CDR2 FVKESK. Trimming removed 2 bases from V and 3 bases from J, with 20 bases in between. CDR3 in DNA: TGTGCCAGCAGCCAACTCGAAGGCGCGGGGGCAGACTACAATGAGCAGTTCTTC. Its translation is CASSQLEGAGADYNEQFF.

The chain joins TRBV7-2 to TRBJ2-1, with 9 positions matching TRBD2. This CDR3 region has 17 residues. V dropped 4 bases and J dropped 5; count of bases not matched to a gene: 12. Looked up from germline, CDR1 is SGHTA and CDR2 is FQGNSA. The CDR3 sequence is CASSWTSGLANHNEQFF. CDR3 in DNA: TGTGCCAGCAGCTGGACCTCGGGACTAGCTAACCACAATGAGCAGTTCTTC. The whole variable domain, remainder taken from reference TRBV7-2 and TRBJ2-1, is GAGVSQSPSNKVTEKGKDVELRCDPISGHTALYWYRQSLGQGLEFLIYFQGNSAPDKSGLPSDRFSAERTGGSVSTLTIQRTQQEDSAVYLCASSWTSGLANHNEQFFGPGTRLTVL.

The chain joins TRBV7-3 to TRBJ2-3, with D maybe TRBD2 (5 bases). Trimming cost V 6 bases and J 6 bases, with 13 bases left between them. This CDR3 comprises 13 residues. The germline CDR1 and CDR2 sequences are SGHTA and FQGTGA. Here the CDR3 DNA reads TGTGCCAGCAGTATTATGAGGGAGGATACGCAGTATTTT. Translated, it gives CASSIMREDTQYF. Filled out from reference TRBV7-3 and TRBJ2-3, the complete variable domain reads GAGVSQTPSNKVTEKGKYVELRCDPISGHTALYWYRQSLGQGPEFLIYFQGTGAADDSGLPNDRFFAVRPEGSVSTLKIQRTERGDSAVYLCASSIMREDTQYFGPGTRLTVL.

This clone was seen only a few times. This CDR3 reads CASSLGGRNQPQHF. The CDR3, as DNA: TGCGCCAGCAGCTTGGGCGGGAGGAATCAGCCCCAGCATTTT. The chain joins TRBV5-1 to TRBJ1-5; D is ambiguous. Trimming took off 0 bases at V and 4 bases at J, with 8 bases between the two ends. Per germline, CDR1 SGHRS and CDR2 YFSETQ. This CDR3 contains 14 residues.